Below are 17 T cell receptor beta chains sequenced from a single sample in a study of blood T cells in healthy people across ages. A second PCR, run for about 7 to 11 cycles, used a sample-barcoded 5' primer plus a J-beta primer mix. TCRdb processed the 5' RACE reads anew with MiXCR; each CDR3 protein has one entry. Of about 770,000 distinct CDR3 sequences listed, under 45% are singletons. Specimen: blood. These receptor sequences come from a man in his sixties in good health.

This sequence joins TRBV29-1 and TRBJ1-4; 10 nucleotides agree with TRBD1. Per germline, CDR1 SQVTM and CDR2 ANQGSEA. The J segment lost 8 bases and the V segment lost 3 bases, leaving 6 bases of the junction unmatched. The CDR3 extends over 14 amino acids. The CDR3, as DNA: TGCAGCGTTGAGGGACAGGGGCCTGGAGAAAAACTGTTTTTT. It specifies CSVEGQGPGEKLFF.

The sample holds a few counts of this clonotype. This sequence joins TRBV29-1 and TRBJ2-5; the match to TRBD1 covers 7 bases. This CDR3 comprises 12 residues. Unmatched junction bases numbered 7, after V lost 7 bases and J lost 5 bases. Germline lookup yields CDR1 SQVTM and CDR2 ANQGSEA. The chain's CDR3 is CSGRQGTETQYF. For the CDR3, the DNA is TGCAGCGGTAGACAGGGCACGGAGACCCAGTACTTC.

The chain carries TRBV2 and TRBJ2-2; D might be TRBD2 (5 bases). CDR3 size: 14 residues. CDR1 and CDR2 (germline): SNHLY, FYNNEI. Trimming removed 11 bases at V and 5 bases at J, with 18 bases between. The CDR3: CAGRENEGTGELFF. The DNA for the CDR3 is TGTGCCGGGCGAGAAAACGAGGGTACCGGGGAGCTGTTTTTT.

The chain is built from TRBV7-2 and TRBJ1-3; no clear D. The CDR3 consists of 17 residues. The V end was cut by 5 bases, the J end by 1 base, with 18 bases between. CDR1 is SGHTA, CDR2 FQGNSA, per germline. CDR3 sequence: CASSRTMAANSGNTIYF. The CDR3 nucleotides are TGTGCCAGCAGCCGGACGATGGCAGCTAATTCTGGAAACACCATATATTTT. Filled out from reference TRBV7-2 and TRBJ1-3, the complete variable domain reads GAGVSQSPSNKVTEKGKDVELRCDPISGHTALYWYRQSLGQGLEFLIYFQGNSAPDKSGLPSDRFSAERTGGSVSTLTIQRTQQEDSAVYLCASSRTMAANSGNTIYFGEGSWLTVV.

This clonotype was counted a few times. This chain joins TRBV12-3 or TRBV12-4 and TRBJ2-7; TRBD2 might be the D (7 bases). The CDR3 runs 13 residues. Trimming took 5 bases from V and 2 from J, leaving 10 bases between them. The CDR3 coding sequence is TGTGCCAGCAGTGGGGGGGCCACCTACGAGCAGTACTTC. It is translated as CASSGGATYEQYF.

J is TRBJ2-4 and V is TRBV7-9; a weak D match, TRBD2 (7 bases). Per the germline V gene, CDR1 is SEHNR and CDR2 is FQNEAQ (reference sequence). Trimming stripped 1 base from V and 7 bases from J, with 11 bases between. The CDR3 covers 14 residues. CDR3 sequence: CASSLEGGANIQYF. In nucleotides, the CDR3 is TGTGCCAGCAGCTTAGAAGGGGGGGCGAACATTCAGTACTTC.

The table lists this clonotype with a few counts. This chain links TRBV5-1 with TRBJ2-5, with D perhaps matching TRBD2 (6 bases). The CDR3 consists of 13 residues. From germline, CDR1 is SGHRS and CDR2 YFSETQ. This CDR3 reads CVITGEQQETQYF. The CDR3 bases are TGCGTCATAACGGGGGAGCAACAAGAGACCCAGTACTTC.

This clonotype was found a few times. This sequence joins TRBV9 and TRBJ1-2; D possibly corresponds to TRBD1 (6 bases). Germline CDR1 is SGDLS and CDR2 is YYNGEE. Between the trimmed V and J ends, which lost 3 bases and 10 bases, there was a span of 25 bases. The CDR3 is 16 residues long. The DNA of the CDR3 is TGTGCCAGCAGCGCCACAGGGACCGGCTCCCACTCGGACTACACCTTC. Protein sequence: CASSATGTGSHSDYTF. Together with reference TRBV9 and TRBJ1-2, the CDR3 gives the full variable domain: DSGVTQTPKHLITATGQRVTLRCSPRSGDLSVYWYQQSLDQGLQFLIQYYNGEERAKGNILERFSAQQFPDLHSELNLSSLELGDSALYFCASSATGTGSHSDYTFGSGTRLTVV.

There are a few counts of this clonotype. The chain joins TRBV27 to TRBJ2-1; perhaps D is TRBD1 or TRBD2 (5 bases each). The germline V gene has CDR1 MNHEY and CDR2 SMNVEV (reference sequence). This CDR3 is built from 14 residues. Between the trimmed V and J ends, which lost 6 bases and 0 bases, there was a span of 9 bases. The CDR3 loop reads CASRGDGSYNEQFF. CDR3 in DNA: TGTGCCAGCAGGGGGGACGGCTCCTACAATGAGCAGTTCTTC.

The V call is TRBV12-3 or TRBV12-4, the J call TRBJ1-1; 7 bases line up with TRBD1. The V gene end was trimmed by 5 bases and the J gene end by 7 bases; junction bases not matched to a gene: 7. The CDR3 runs to 13 residues. The CDR3 nucleotides read TGTGCCAGCAGTGACAGGGTCCGGAATGAAGCTTTCTTT. It translates to CASSDRVRNEAFF.

This clonotype was counted ten times or more. The rearrangement joins TRBV6-5 to TRBJ1-6, with 7 bases matching TRBD1. Germline values: CDR1 MNHEY, CDR2 SVGAGI. J lost 10 bases, V lost 5 bases, and 5 bases had no gene match. CDR3 length equals 13 residues. CDR3 sequence: CASSDRERSPLHF. Written as DNA, the CDR3 is TGTGCCAGCAGTGACAGGGAGCGATCACCCCTCCACTTT.

This chain connects TRBV4-3 to TRBJ2-5; 9 bases match TRBD2. This CDR3 is 15 amino acids long. V dropped 0 bases and J dropped 7; count of bases not matched to a gene: 6. In germline, CDR1 is LGHNA, CDR2 YSLEER. DNA for the CDR3: TGCGCCAGCAGCCAAGACTTCCCACTAGCGGGGACCCAGTACTTC. Protein product: CASSQDFPLAGTQYF.

This clonotype was seen a few times. V is TRBV15 and J is TRBJ2-7; D ambiguous. This CDR3 comprises 13 residues. V was trimmed by 0 bases and J by 6 bases, leaving 9 bases between them. The germline gives CDR1 LNHNV, CDR2 YYDKDF (reference sequence). This CDR3 is CATSRDKGSEQYF. For the CDR3, the DNA is TGTGCCACCAGCAGAGATAAAGGGTCCGAGCAGTACTTC.

The chain uses TRBV27 and TRBJ2-7; TRBD1 agrees at 7 bases. After removal of 2 bases from V and 2 bases from J, the junction contained 6 bases not matched to a gene. Germline-derived CDR1 and CDR2 are MNHEY and SMNVEV (reference sequence). This CDR3 contains 15 residues. The DNA for the CDR3 is TGTGCCAGCAGTTTAAAGCCAGGGGGTACCTACGAGCAGTACTTC. Translation: CASSLKPGGTYEQYF.

V and J are TRBV20-1 and TRBJ2-1; 8 bases are shared with TRBD2. CDR1 and CDR2 from the germline V gene are DFQATT and SNEGSKA (reference sequence). Trimming at V came to 6 bases and at J to 0 bases, leaving 7 bases not matched to a gene. The CDR3 has 15 residues. This CDR3 is CSACLAGGSYNEQFF. CDR3 sequence (DNA): TGCAGTGCCTGTCTGGCGGGGGGCTCCTACAATGAGCAGTTCTTC.

The genes are TRBV5-1 and TRBJ2-7, with D possibly TRBD2 on 7 matching bases. The germline gives CDR1 SGHRS, CDR2 YFSETQ. Trimming pared 1 base from V and 1 base from J, leaving 15 bases between. The CDR3 totals 16 residues. This CDR3 is CASSLREGGPSYEQYF. CDR3 DNA sequence: TGCGCCAGCAGCTTGAGGGAGGGGGGTCCTTCCTACGAGCAGTACTTC.

The chain links TRBV10-3 to TRBJ1-5, with D perhaps matching TRBD1 (6 bases). The CDR3 has 14 residues. Germline V CDR1 and CDR2: ENHRY, SYGVKD. Trimming removed 4 bases from V and 1 base from J, with 8 bases in between. CDR3: CAISGGGSNQPQHF. The CDR3 coding sequence is TGTGCCATCAGTGGAGGGGGGAGCAATCAGCCCCAGCATTTT.